The TCR beta chain described here comes from a study of response to subunit inactivated influenza vaccine. This clonotype was picked up a small number of times. V trimming: 0 bases; J trimming: 9 bases; junction bases outside the gene matches: 20. CDR3 length equals 18 residues. The V gene's germline CDR1 is DFQATT and CDR2 SNEGSKA (reference sequence). TCRdb called the RT-PCR reads again in MiXCR, with one record for every CDR3 protein. The profile covers more than 450,000 distinct CDR3 sequences, with 6% to 9% appearing a single time and roughly 13% taken by the ten largest. The source of this sequence is a man between 45 and 75 years old who received an inactivated influenza vaccine. Specimen: PBMCs from blood, collected 23 months after vaccination. The V and J genes are TRBV20-1 and TRBJ2-1; 7 positions match TRBD2. CDR3 in amino acids: CSARDQGGSLIKTIEQFF. CDR3 in DNA: TGCAGTGCTAGAGATCAAGGCGGGAGTTTGATAAAAACAATTGAGCAGTTCTTC.